This section outlines one TCR beta chain sequence together with its context. The method was immunoSEQ multiplex PCR; TCRdb's version includes in-frame clones alone and lacks a portion of them. The data hold approximately 380,000 clones, with about 88% observed a single time. The data originate from a study of blood T cell repertoires in COVID-19. The wider study: Italy, Spain and the United States were the sources of the convalescent and acute COVID-19 samples. PBMCs, B-cell-depleted T cells, or T cells were the source of the cDNA or gDNA that made up the material.

The age range of participants was 18 to 89 years, with residence in about two dozen US areas. Recovered status applied to Cohort 3 donors who had two consecutive negative PCRs. It also applied to those with clearance or with symptom resolution. Trimming took off 2 bases at V and 6 bases at J, with 11 bases between the two ends. The CDR3 extends over 14 amino acids. Germline V gene sequence: CDR1 MNHEY, CDR2 SVGAGI. The sample taken for sequencing was PBMCs or T cells enriched from blood (not recorded which). The sequence derives from a woman between 18 and 30 years old who had recovered from COVID-19. The genes are TRBV6-5 and TRBJ1-5; TRBD1 might be the D (5 bases). CDR3 coding DNA: TGTGCCAGCAGTTACGGAGGGGAGGGTCAGCCCCAGCATTTT. This sequence encodes CASSYGGEGQPQHF.